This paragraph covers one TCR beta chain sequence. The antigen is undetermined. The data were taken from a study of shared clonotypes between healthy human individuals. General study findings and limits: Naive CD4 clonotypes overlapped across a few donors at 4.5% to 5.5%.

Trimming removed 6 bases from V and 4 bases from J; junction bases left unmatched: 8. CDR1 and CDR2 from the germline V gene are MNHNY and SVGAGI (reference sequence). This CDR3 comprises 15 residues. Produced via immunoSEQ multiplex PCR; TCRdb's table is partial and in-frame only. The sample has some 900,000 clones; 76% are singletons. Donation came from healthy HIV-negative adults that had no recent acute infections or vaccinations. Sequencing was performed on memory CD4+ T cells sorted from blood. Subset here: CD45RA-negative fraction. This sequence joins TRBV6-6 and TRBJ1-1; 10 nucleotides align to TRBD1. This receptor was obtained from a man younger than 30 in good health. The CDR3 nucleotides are TGTGCCAGCAGCCCCGACAGGGGGCAGGGCACTGAAGCTTTCTTT. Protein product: CASSPDRGQGTEAFF.